This is a list of T cell receptor beta chains from one sample in a study of blood T cell repertoires in COVID-19. Profiled with immunoSEQ multiplex PCR; TCRdb holds only in-frame clones, not every one. The sample includes about 120,000 clones, about 90% of them seen just once. Sequenced sample: peripheral blood. The source of these receptors is a woman aged 45-65 years with active or convalescent COVID-19. Each CDR3 is given with its conserved first and last residue. D genes are given only for firm matches. Clone size is given for some rows only: seen once, a few or many times, or a class if the clone is expanded.

>TRBV7-9|-|TRBD1|TRBJ1-1
CASSLGQGHRNTEAFF
TGTGCCAGCAGCTTAGGACAGGGGCACAGGAACACTGAAGCTTTCTTT
>TRBV4-1|once|TRBD1|TRBJ2-7
CASSHSGTGYEQYF
TGCGCCAGCAGCCATTCCGGGACAGGGTACGAGCAGTACTTC
>TRBV15|-|TRBD1|TRBJ1-2
CATSRDRAGGYTF
TGTGCCACCAGCAGGGACAGGGCGGGTGGCTACACCTTC
>TRBV5-1|few|-|TRBJ1-2
CASSYDGQDYGYTF
TGCGCCAGCAGTTACGACGGACAAGACTATGGCTACACCTTC
>TRBV7-2|-|TRBD2|TRBJ2-6
CASSWGPRGGSGANVLTF
TGTGCCAGCAGCTGGGGACCCCGGGGGGGATCTGGGGCCAACGTCCTGACTTTC
>TRBV19|once|-|TRBJ1-4
CASSIDFNRNNEKLFF
TGTGCCAGTAGTATAGATTTCAACAGGAATAATGAAAAACTGTTTTTT
>TRBV5-8|-|-|TRBJ2-1
CASSLDLGGEQFF
TGTGCCAGCAGCTTGGATCTCGGGGGTGAGCAGTTCTTC
>TRBV11-2|-|TRBD1|TRBJ1-1
CASSPLDRAHTEAFF
TGTGCCAGCAGCCCACTCGACAGGGCGCACACTGAAGCTTTCTTT
>TRBV5-6|-|TRBD1|TRBJ2-7
CASSLAGPGQTYEQYF
TGTGCCAGCAGCTTGGCCGGTCCGGGACAGACATACGAGCAGTACTTC
>TRBV7-2|once|TRBD1|TRBJ2-5
CASSAQGQQYF
TGTGCCAGCAGCGCCCAGGGACAGCAGTACTTC
>TRBV25-1|-|TRBD1|TRBJ1-2
CASSKTGRISYAF
TGTGCCAGCAGTAAGACAGGGAGGATTAGCTACGCCTTC
>TRBV4-1|-|-|TRBJ1-1
CASSQEWRGLTEAFF
TGCGCCAGCAGCCAAGAGTGGCGGGGTCTCACTGAAGCTTTCTTT
>TRBV19|-|-|TRBJ1-4
CASSRDHLLWGLFF
TGTGCCAGTAGCCGGGACCATCTGCTGTGGGGGCTTTTTTTT
>TRBV7-2|-|-|TRBJ2-3
CASSGRWGADTQYF
TGTGCCAGCAGTGGGCGGTGGGGGGCAGATACGCAGTATTTT
>TRBV11-2|few|-|TRBJ1-5
CASSLTDNQPQHF
TGTGCCAGCAGCTTGACAGATAATCAGCCCCAGCATTTT
>TRBV18|-|-|TRBJ2-1
CASSPQPGYYNEQFF
TGTGCCAGCTCACCACAGCCAGGGTACTACAATGAGCAGTTCTTC
>TRBV27|-|-|TRBJ2-1
CASSLEGNEQFF
TGTGCCAGCAGTTTGGAGGGCAATGAGCAGTTCTTC
>TRBV5-4|-|TRBD1|TRBJ2-5
CASSFRQGALQETQYF
TGTGCCAGCAGCTTTCGACAGGGGGCGTTGCAAGAGACCCAGTACTTC
>TRBV28|-|-|TRBJ1-2
CASSLKGRGVYGYTF
TGTGCCAGCAGTTTGAAGGGGAGGGGAGTCTATGGCTACACCTTC
>TRBV19|-|-|TRBJ2-5
CATISKSGRRGETQYF
TGTGCCACCATAAGTAAGAGTGGGAGAAGAGGAGAGACCCAGTACTTC
>TRBV10-3|few|TRBD1|TRBJ1-6
CAIREDRANNSPLHF
TGTGCCATCAGAGAGGACAGGGCTAATAATTCACCCCTCCACTTT
>TRBV7-2|-|TRBD1|TRBJ2-7
CASSLADRGLYEQYF
TGTGCCAGCAGCTTAGCAGACAGGGGGCTCTACGAGCAGTACTTC
>TRBV12-3/TRBV12-4|-|TRBD1|TRBJ1-2
CASSTDRGMGYTF
TGTGCCAGCAGTACCGACAGGGGGATGGGCTACACCTTC
>TRBV27|-|-|TRBJ1-6
CASRGLGDSPLHF
TGTGCCAGCCGAGGGCTCGGGGATTCACCCCTCCACTTT
>TRBV6-2/TRBV6-3|-|TRBD2|TRBJ2-3
CASSPGSSGTSTDTQYF
TGTGCCAGCAGTCCCGGGTCTAGCGGGACGAGCACAGATACGCAGTATTTT
>TRBV12-3/TRBV12-4|-|TRBD2|TRBJ2-3
CASSFGGLDTQYF
TGTGCCAGCAGTTTCGGGGGGTTGGATACGCAGTATTTT
>TRBV27|once|TRBD1|TRBJ1-2
CASRPSGGWGYTF
TGTGCCAGCCGCCCGTCAGGGGGCTGGGGCTACACCTTC
>TRBV5-1|once|TRBD1|TRBJ2-5
CASARGQGRETQYF
TGCGCCAGCGCCAGGGGACAGGGAAGAGAGACCCAGTACTTC
>TRBV4-2|-|-|TRBJ2-3
CASSPSTTASTDTQYF
TGTGCCAGCAGCCCGTCGACTACTGCTAGCACAGATACGCAGTATTTT
>TRBV29-1|once|-|TRBJ2-7
CSVGSSYEQYF
TGCAGCGTTGGGTCCAGTTACGAGCAGTACTTC
>TRBV7-8|-|-|TRBJ2-7
CASSLAGAGEQYF
TGTGCCAGCAGCTTAGCGGGGGCTGGCGAGCAGTACTTC
>TRBV28|once|TRBD1|TRBJ1-2
CASSSPGQGPIGGYTF
TGTGCCAGCAGTTCCCCCGGACAGGGACCTATCGGAGGCTACACCTTC
>TRBV7-9|few|TRBD1|TRBJ1-1
CASSLTGDDTEAFF
TGTGCCAGCAGCTTAACAGGGGATGACACTGAAGCTTTCTTT
>TRBV6-5|-|TRBD2|TRBJ2-1
CASSYSVSGRFYEQFF
TGTGCCAGCAGTTACTCGGTTAGCGGGAGGTTCTATGAGCAGTTCTTC
>TRBV5-5|-|-|TRBJ1-4
CASTRDLTNEKLFF
TGTGCCAGCACCCGGGATTTAACTAATGAAAAACTGTTTTTT
>TRBV7-9|few|TRBD2|TRBJ2-3
CASSPQASGRDTQYF
TGTGCCAGCAGCCCCCAGGCTAGCGGGAGGGATACGCAGTATTTT
>TRBV3-1/TRBV3-2|-|-|TRBJ2-6
CASSQAYVGGRGANVLTF
TGTGCCAGCAGCCAAGCATACGTCGGGGGGCGCGGGGCCAACGTCCTGACTTTC
>TRBV9|-|-|TRBJ2-1
CASSVQGPTYNEQFF
TGTGCCAGCAGCGTACAGGGGCCCACCTACAATGAGCAGTTCTTC
>TRBV19|-|TRBD1|TRBJ1-6
CASRPDRGLVSPLHF
TGTGCCAGTAGACCGGACAGGGGGCTCGTTTCACCCCTCCACTTT
>TRBV21-1|-|-|TRBJ2-2
CASYPGTGPTGELFF
TGTGCCAGCTACCCAGGGACAGGGCCCACCGGGGAGCTGTTTTTT